A single sample gave rise to the 10 T cell receptor delta chains below, sequenced in a study of gamma-delta T cells after stem cell transplantation (dated by TCRdb to between 2015 and 2016). The library relied on RT-PCR. Sequencer: Illumina MiSeq. TCRdb called clones anew from the public reads via CATT; matching DNA rows were later pooled. This sample is represented by 2,500 to 3,000 delta-chain clones; approximately 2% of them were singletons. About a third of the sample is in the top ten clones. The sample comprised gamma-delta T cells. These receptors were collected from a human donor. It is not recorded whose cells these are; they may come from a transplant donor.

By its share, this clone is medium-sized. This may stem from a read error, because a much larger clone lies one nucleotide away. Other DNA sequences in the same sample also yield this CDR3. The chain recombines TRDV2 with TRDJ1, with 13 nucleotides matching TRDD3. Germline values: CDR1 GEAIGNYY, CDR2 EKD. This CDR3 region has 20 residues. The V segment lost 4 bases and the J segment 0 bases; nucleotides outside the gene matches: 16. The CDR3 here is CACDTVLLGDTRGYTDKLIF. For the CDR3, the DNA is TGTGCCTGTGATACCGTACTACTGGGGGATACGCGGGGGTACACCGATAAACTCATCTTT.

This clone occurred many times. Being one base from a much bigger clone, this may be a read error. The gene calls are TRDV2 and TRDJ1, with 9 bases matching TRDD3. The CDR3 consists of 15 residues. Germline CDR1 reads GEAIGNYY; CDR2 reads EKD. The CDR3: CACDTAGGFSDKPIF. CDR3 in DNA: TGTGCCTGTGACACCGCTGGGGGATTTTCCGATAAACCCATCTTT.

There are a few counts of this clone. A much larger clone sits a single nucleotide away, making a read error possible. Other DNA sequences in the same sample also yield this CDR3. This chain connects TRDV1 to TRDJ1; TRDD3 aligns across 13 bases. Germline assignment: CDR1 TSWWSYY and CDR2 QGS. The CDR3 loop spans 27 amino acids. The CDR3 spells CALGEIVKDLSYWGIRRRSRYTDKLIF. CDR3 in DNA: TGTGCTCTTGGGGAAATAGTGAAAGACCTCTCGTACTGGGGGATACGCAGACGGAGCCGTTACACCGATAAACTTATCTTT.

This clone has only a few counts. The protein held in TCRdb is that of a much larger clone and does not match this DNA's translation at residue 14, likely because of a read error; the protein shown is translated from the DNA. This chain uses TRDV2 with TRDJ1, with 11 bases aligning to TRDD3. Germline assignment: CDR1 GEAIGNYY and CDR2 EKD. The CDR3 consists of 16 residues. This CDR3 is CACDSVGDTRTDKPIF. In DNA form, the CDR3 reads TGTGCCTGTGACAGTGTGGGGGATACGAGGACCGATAAACCCATCTTT.

Concerning this clone itself: This is likely an artifact of a read error, given a far larger clone one base away. This chain joins TRDV2 and TRDJ1; D possibly corresponds to TRDD3 (5 bases). The CDR3 contains 14 residues. CDR1 GEAIGNYY and CDR2 EKD come from the germline V gene. CDR3 region: CAREPLTPGVKLIF. For the CDR3, the DNA is TGTGCCCGTGAACCCTTAACTCCGGGGGTTAAACTCATCTTT.

Judged by abundance, this clone is medium-sized. The chain couples TRDV2 to TRDJ3; 7 bases align to TRDD3. The germline CDR1 and CDR2 sequences are GEAIGNYY and EKD. V shed 0 bases, J shed 0 bases, and the junction held 4 bases outside the gene matches. This CDR3 contains 18 residues. CDR3 loop: CACDTGGGTSWDTRQMFF. The CDR3 DNA is TGTGCCTGTGACACCGGTGGGGGAACCTCCTGGGACACCCGACAGATGTTTTTC.

By share, this clone ranks as large. Additional DNA sequences in this sample encode the identical CDR3. V gene TRDV2 combines with J gene TRDJ1; D is perhaps TRDD2 or TRDD3 (5 bases each). Germline V gives CDR1 GEAIGNYY, CDR2 EKD. This CDR3 contains 22 residues. The V end lost 3 bases, the J end lost 0 bases, and 34 bases lay between the germline ends. The CDR3 loop is CACDPLPNLLGRTLGNTDKLIF. In DNA form, the CDR3 reads TGTGCCTGTGACCCGCTTCCAAATCTGCTGGGTCGAACCCTTGGGAACACCGATAAACTCATCTTT.

About this clone: This sequence is one base from a far larger clone and is likely a read error. This chain connects TRDV2 to TRDJ1; perhaps TRDD3 as D (6 bases). The CDR3 covers 25 residues. Trimming stripped 0 bases from V and 2 bases from J, with 42 bases between. CDR1 and CDR2 from the germline V gene are GEAIGNYY and EKD. The CDR3 is CACDTLNPPILRDKGPDRMTDKLIF. In DNA form, the CDR3 reads TGTGCCTGTGACACCTTAAATCCTCCCATACTGAGGGATAAGGGACCAGACCGTATGACCGATAAACTCATCTTT.

A remark on this clone: The amino acid sequence in TCRdb belongs to a much larger clone and departs from this DNA's translation at residue 7, likely a sequencing read error; the sequence shown is translated from the DNA. The V gene is TRDV2, the J gene TRDJ1; D possibly corresponds to TRDD3 (6 bases). This CDR3 has 16 amino acids. V was pared by 3 bases and J by 0 bases, with 16 bases between. Germline V gene lookup returns CDR1 GEAIGNYY and CDR2 EKD. CDR3 protein: CACDPLPGEYTDKLIF. The CDR3 bases are TGTGCCTGTGACCCCCTACCGGGGGAGTACACCGATAAACTCATCTTT.

This clone showed up just a few times. Only one base separates this from a far larger clonotype, so it likely reflects a read error. This specimen includes other DNA sequences encoding the same CDR3. The chain carries TRDV2 and TRDJ1; D possibly corresponds to TRDD3 (6 bases). This CDR3 comprises 15 residues. The ends were cut back, 3 bases at V and 10 bases at J, with 23 bases in the middle. CDR1 is GEAIGNYY and CDR2 is EKD in the germline V gene. The CDR3 loop reads CACDLLGDRGDGLIF. The CDR3 coding sequence is TGTGCCTGTGACCTACTGGGAGATAGGGGAGACGGACTCATCTTT.